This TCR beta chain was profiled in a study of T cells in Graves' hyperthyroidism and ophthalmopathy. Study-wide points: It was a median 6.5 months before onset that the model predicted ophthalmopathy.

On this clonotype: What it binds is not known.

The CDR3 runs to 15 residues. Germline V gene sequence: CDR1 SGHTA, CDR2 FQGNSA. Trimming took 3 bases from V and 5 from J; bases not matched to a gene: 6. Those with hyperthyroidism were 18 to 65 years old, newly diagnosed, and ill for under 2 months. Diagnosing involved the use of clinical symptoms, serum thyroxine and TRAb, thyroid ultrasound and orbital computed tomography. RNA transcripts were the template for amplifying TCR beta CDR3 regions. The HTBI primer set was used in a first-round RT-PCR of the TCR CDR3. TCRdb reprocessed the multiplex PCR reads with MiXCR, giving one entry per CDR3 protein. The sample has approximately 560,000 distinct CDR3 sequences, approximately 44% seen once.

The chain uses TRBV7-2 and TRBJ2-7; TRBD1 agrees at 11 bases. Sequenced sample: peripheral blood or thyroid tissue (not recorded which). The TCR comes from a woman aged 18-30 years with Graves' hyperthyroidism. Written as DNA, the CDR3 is TGTGCCAGCAGCTTCGCCGGGACAGGGGGTGACGAGCAGTACTTC. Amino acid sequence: CASSFAGTGGDEQYF.